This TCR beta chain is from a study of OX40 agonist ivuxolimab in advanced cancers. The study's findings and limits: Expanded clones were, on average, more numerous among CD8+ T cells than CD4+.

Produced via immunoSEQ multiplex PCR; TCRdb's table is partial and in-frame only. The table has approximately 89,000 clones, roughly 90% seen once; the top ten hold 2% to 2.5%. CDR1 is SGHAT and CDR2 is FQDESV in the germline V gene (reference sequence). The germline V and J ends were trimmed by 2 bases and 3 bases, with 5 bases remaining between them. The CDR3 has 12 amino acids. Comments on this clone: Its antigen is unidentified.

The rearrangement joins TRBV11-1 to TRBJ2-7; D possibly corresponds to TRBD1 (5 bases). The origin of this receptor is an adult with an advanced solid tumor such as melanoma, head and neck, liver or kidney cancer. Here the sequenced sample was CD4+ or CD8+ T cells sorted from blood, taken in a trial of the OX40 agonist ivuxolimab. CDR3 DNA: TGTGCCAGCAGCTTACAGGGCTACGAGCAGTACTTC. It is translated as CASSLQGYEQYF.